Listed below are T cell receptor beta chains from one sample, sequenced in a study of post-analysis software for immune sequencing data. TCRdb fed the PCR reads into MiXCR, producing one record per CDR3 protein. The data contain about 560,000 distinct CDR3 sequences, 44% of them seen just once; the ten biggest clones take up 1.7%. Sample: blood. Receptors originate from a girl under 18 with multiple sclerosis. The conserved cysteine and the conserved F or W are not part of the CDR3 here. D genes are given only for firm matches.

v_call	j_call	d_call	cdr3_aa
TRBV5-1	TRBJ2-1	TRBD2	ASSLEVAGAPQF
TRBV6-1	TRBJ2-2	TRBD1	ASSVNRGRGTGELF
TRBV28	.	.	ASNKEGYEQY
TRBV10-3	TRBJ2-7	TRBD2	AIRAQREGREQY
TRBV29-1	TRBJ1-1	.	SWADWKNTEAF
TRBV12-3/TRBV12-4	TRBJ1-2	.	ASSFQSKGYT
TRBV5-5	TRBJ2-1	.	ASSLAGNNEQF
TRBV12-3/TRBV12-4	TRBJ1-2	.	ADLGDGGTGYT
TRBV5-1	TRBJ1-2	.	ASSYDSTNYGYT
TRBV28	TRBJ2-1	TRBD1	ASSFVDRIFEQF
TRBV5-1	TRBJ2-5	.	ASRLVGRGQETQY
TRBV20-1	TRBJ2-1	.	SARDRTDNTDEQF
TRBV2	TRBJ2-7	.	ASSEEYEQY
TRBV7-9	TRBJ1-2	TRBD1	ASSPSGGGYT
TRBV4-1	TRBJ1-1	.	ASSQGDPVSGKAF
TRBV30	.	TRBD2	AWRSGAGLYEQY
TRBV10-2	TRBJ2-3	TRBD2	ASSTSGRTTDTQY
TRBV7-2	TRBJ2-3	.	ASSSRASTDTQY
TRBV12-3/TRBV12-4	TRBJ2-3	.	ASLGGGDTQY
TRBV12-3/TRBV12-4	.	TRBD2	ASSLLAGPGETQY
TRBV6-1	TRBJ1-2	.	ASSEALKGLNYGYT
TRBV12-3/TRBV12-4	TRBJ2-1	TRBD1	ASSPGTGTYNEQF
TRBV12-3/TRBV12-4	TRBJ1-4	.	ASSPLGLNEKLF
TRBV4-1	TRBJ2-7	.	ASSQTRENSYEQY
TRBV29-1	TRBJ2-7	.	SVDASDEQY
TRBV3-1	TRBJ2-7	.	ASSYRDLYEQY
TRBV20-1	TRBJ1-5	.	SAPRAGRNQPQH
TRBV6-6	TRBJ2-2	.	ASSSDRRAGELF
TRBV7-2	TRBJ2-4	TRBD2	ASSFPLAGINIQY
TRBV5-1	TRBJ2-3	.	ASSTGLSLPSDTQY
TRBV6-5	TRBJ2-2	.	ASSEGGASGELF
TRBV12-5	TRBJ1-5	TRBD1	ASGSGQGNQPQH
TRBV7-8	TRBJ2-5	.	ASSLINPDRRETQY
TRBV29-1	TRBJ1-1	.	SVARDTEAF
TRBV12-3/TRBV12-4	TRBJ2-5	.	ASSPSLGVETQY
TRBV13	.	TRBD2	ASSPGGPRETQY
TRBV12-3/TRBV12-4	TRBJ1-2	.	ASSPMSRDLFDGYT
TRBV11-2	TRBJ2-3	TRBD2	ASSRLGEGLDTDTQY
TRBV7-2	TRBJ2-3	.	ASSLEGRGGQPDTQY
TRBV24-1	TRBJ2-5	.	ATSDTGTGEQETQY
TRBV7-8	TRBJ1-6	TRBD1	ASSLGRDRVNSPLH
TRBV20-1	TRBJ1-2	TRBD1	SASLRDRDGYT
TRBV7-9	TRBJ1-2	.	ASSGQTGVHGYT
TRBV12-3/TRBV12-4	TRBJ2-7	.	ASSLLRDWSYEQY